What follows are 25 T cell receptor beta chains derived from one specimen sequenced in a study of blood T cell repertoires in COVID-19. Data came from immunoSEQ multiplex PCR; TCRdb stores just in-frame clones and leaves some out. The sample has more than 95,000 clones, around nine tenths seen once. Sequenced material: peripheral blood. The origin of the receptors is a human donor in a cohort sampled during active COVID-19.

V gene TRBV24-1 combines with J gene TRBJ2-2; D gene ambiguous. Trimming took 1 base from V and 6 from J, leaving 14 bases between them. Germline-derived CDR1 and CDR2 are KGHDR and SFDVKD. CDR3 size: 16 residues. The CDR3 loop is CATSDFLTERPGELFF. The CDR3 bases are TGTGCCACCAGTGATTTCCTGACGGAGAGGCCCGGGGAGCTGTTTTTT.

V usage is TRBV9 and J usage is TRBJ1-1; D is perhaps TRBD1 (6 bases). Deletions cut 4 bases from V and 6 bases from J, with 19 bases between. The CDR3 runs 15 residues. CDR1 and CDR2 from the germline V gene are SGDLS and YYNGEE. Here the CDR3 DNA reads TGTGCCAGCAGCACCAGGGGCGGGTCGGCGGCTGAAGCTTTCTTT. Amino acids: CASSTRGGSAAEAFF.

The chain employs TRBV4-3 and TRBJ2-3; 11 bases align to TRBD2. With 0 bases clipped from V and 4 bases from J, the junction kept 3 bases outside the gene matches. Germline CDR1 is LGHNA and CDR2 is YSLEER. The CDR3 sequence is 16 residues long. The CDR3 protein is CASSQDSGGASDTQYF. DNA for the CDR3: TGCGCCAGCAGCCAAGATAGCGGGGGGGCCTCAGATACGCAGTATTTT.

CDR3 protein: CASSFQDRGNTEAFF. The CDR3 DNA reads TGTGCCAGCAGCTTTCAAGACAGGGGGAACACTGAAGCTTTCTTT. This rearrangement joins TRBV5-4 to TRBJ1-1, with TRBD1 matching 8 bases. CDR3 length equals 15 residues. Per the germline V gene, CDR1 is SGHNT and CDR2 is YYREEE (reference sequence). With V trimmed by 2 bases and J by 1 base, 4 bases remained unmatched.

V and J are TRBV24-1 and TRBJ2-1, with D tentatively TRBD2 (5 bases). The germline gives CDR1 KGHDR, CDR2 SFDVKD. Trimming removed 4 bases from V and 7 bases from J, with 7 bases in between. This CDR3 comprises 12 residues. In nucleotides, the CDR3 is TGTGCCACCAGTGAGGGGAGAAATGAGCAGTTCTTC. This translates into CATSEGRNEQFF.

CDR3 sequence reads: CSASRDSNEQFF. The CDR3 nucleotides are TGCAGTGCTAGTCGGGACAGCAATGAGCAGTTCTTC. The V gene is TRBV20-1, the J gene TRBJ2-1, with TRBD1 matching over 7 bases. The CDR3 is 12 amino acids. J gave up 6 bases and V 3 bases, and 2 bases lay outside the gene matches. Germline values: CDR1 DFQATT, CDR2 SNEGSKA (reference sequence).

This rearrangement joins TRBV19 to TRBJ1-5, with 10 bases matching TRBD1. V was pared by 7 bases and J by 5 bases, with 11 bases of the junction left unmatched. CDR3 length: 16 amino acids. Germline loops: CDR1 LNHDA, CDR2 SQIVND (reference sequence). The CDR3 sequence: CASNPLPGQGYQPQHF. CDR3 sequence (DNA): TGTGCCAGTAATCCTCTTCCGGGACAGGGGTATCAGCCCCAGCATTTT.

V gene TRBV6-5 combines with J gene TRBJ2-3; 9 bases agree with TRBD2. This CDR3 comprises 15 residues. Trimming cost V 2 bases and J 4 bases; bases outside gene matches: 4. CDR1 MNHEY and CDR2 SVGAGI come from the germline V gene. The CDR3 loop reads CASSYLAGWADTQYF. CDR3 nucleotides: TGTGCCAGCAGTTACCTAGCGGGATGGGCAGATACGCAGTATTTT.

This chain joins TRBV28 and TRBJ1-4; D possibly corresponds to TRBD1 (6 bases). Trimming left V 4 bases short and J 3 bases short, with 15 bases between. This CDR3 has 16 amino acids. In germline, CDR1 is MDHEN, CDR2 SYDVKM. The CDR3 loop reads CASSSSTGRANEKLFF. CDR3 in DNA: TGTGCCAGCAGTTCCTCCACAGGGCGGGCTAATGAAAAACTGTTTTTT.

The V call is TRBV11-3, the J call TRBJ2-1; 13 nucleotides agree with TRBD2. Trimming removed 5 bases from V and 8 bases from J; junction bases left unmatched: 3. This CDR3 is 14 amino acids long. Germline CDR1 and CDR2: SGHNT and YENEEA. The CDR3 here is CASSPGLAGYEQFF. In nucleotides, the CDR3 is TGTGCCAGCAGCCCGGGACTAGCGGGGTATGAGCAGTTCTTC.

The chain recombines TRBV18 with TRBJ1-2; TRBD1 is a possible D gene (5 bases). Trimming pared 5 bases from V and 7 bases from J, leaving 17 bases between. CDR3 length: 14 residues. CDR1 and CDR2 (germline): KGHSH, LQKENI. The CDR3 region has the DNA TGTGCCAGCTCATCCTACGGGCAGGGCCGTGGCTACACCTTC. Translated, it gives CASSSYGQGRGYTF.

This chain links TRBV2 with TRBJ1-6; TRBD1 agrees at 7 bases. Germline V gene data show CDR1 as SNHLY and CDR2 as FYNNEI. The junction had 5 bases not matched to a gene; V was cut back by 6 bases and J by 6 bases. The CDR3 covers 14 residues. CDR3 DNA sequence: TGTGCCAGCAGCGAACAGGGGCCTAATTCACCCCTCCACTTT. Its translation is CASSEQGPNSPLHF.

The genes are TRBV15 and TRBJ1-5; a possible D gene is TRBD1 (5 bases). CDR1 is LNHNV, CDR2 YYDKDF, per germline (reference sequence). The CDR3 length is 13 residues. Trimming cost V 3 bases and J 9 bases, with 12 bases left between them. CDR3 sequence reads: CATSSGGMAPQHF. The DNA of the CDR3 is TGTGCCACCAGCAGCGGGGGAATGGCGCCCCAGCATTTT.

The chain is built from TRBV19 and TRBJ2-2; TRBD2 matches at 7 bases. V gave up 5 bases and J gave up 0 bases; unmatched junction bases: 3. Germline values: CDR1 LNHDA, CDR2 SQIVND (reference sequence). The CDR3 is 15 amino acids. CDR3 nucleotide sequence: TGTGCCAGTAGTGTTAGCGGGCCGAACACCGGGGAGCTGTTTTTT. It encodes CASSVSGPNTGELFF.

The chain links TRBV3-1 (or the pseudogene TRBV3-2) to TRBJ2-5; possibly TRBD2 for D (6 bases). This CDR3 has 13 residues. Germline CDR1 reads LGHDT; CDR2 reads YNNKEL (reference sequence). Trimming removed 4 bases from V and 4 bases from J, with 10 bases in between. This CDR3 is CASSRRGGETQYF. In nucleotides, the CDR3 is TGTGCCAGCAGCCGAAGGGGAGGAGAGACCCAGTACTTC.

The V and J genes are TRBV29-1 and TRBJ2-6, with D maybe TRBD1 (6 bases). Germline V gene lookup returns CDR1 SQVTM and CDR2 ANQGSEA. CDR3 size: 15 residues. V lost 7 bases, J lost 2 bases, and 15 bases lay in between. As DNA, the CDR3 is TGCAGCGCCTGGGACACATCACCTGGGGCCAACGTCCTGACTTTC. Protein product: CSAWDTSPGANVLTF.

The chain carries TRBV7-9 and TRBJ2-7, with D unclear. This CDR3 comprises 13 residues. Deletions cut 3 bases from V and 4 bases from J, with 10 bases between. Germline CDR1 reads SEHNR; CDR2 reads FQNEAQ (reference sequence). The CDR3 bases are TGTGCCAGCAGCTTTTCCTCTAGATACGAGCAGTACTTC. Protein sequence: CASSFSSRYEQYF.

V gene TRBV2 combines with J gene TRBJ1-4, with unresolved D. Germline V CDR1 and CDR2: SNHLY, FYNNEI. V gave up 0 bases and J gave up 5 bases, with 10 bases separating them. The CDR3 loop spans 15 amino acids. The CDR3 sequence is CASSEASRENEKLFF. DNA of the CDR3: TGTGCCAGCAGTGAAGCCTCAAGAGAGAATGAAAAACTGTTTTTT.

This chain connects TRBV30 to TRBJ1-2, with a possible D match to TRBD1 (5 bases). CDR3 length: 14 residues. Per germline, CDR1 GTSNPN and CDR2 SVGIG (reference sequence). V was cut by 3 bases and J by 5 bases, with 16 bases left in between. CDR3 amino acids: CAWRSPGVGYGYTF. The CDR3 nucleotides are TGTGCCTGGAGAAGTCCGGGGGTGGGGTATGGCTACACCTTC. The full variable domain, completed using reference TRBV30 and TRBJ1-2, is SQTIHQWPATLVQPVGSPLSLECTVEGTSNPNLYWYRQAAGRGLQLLFYSVGIGQISSEVPQNLSASRPQDRQFILSSKKLLLSDSGFYLCAWRSPGVGYGYTFGSGTRLTVV.

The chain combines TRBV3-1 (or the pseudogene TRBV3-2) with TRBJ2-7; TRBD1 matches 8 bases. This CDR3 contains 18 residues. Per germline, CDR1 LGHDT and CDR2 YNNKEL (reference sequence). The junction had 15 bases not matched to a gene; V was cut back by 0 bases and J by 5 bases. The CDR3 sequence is CASSQDWDRTGTLHEQYF. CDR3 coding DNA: TGTGCCAGCAGCCAAGATTGGGACAGGACAGGGACGCTCCACGAGCAGTACTTC.

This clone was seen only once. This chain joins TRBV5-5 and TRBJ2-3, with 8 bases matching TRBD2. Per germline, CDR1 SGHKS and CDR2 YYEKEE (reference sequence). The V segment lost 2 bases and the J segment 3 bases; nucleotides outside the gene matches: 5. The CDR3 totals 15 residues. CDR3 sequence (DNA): TGTGCCAGCAGCTTTAGCGGGGACCAAACAGATACGCAGTATTTT. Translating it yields CASSFSGDQTDTQYF.

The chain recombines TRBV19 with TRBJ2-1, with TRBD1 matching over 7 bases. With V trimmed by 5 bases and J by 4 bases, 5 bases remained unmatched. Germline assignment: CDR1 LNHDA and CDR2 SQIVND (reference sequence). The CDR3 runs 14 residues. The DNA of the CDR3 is TGTGCCAGTAGTCACCGGGACAGATACAATGAGCAGTTCTTC. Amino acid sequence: CASSHRDRYNEQFF.

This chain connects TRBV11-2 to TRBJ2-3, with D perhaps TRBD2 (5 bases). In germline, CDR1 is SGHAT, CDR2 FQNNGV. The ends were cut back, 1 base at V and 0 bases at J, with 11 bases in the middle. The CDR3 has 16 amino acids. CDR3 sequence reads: CASSLGGLPSTDTQYF. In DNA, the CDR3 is TGTGCCAGCAGCTTAGGAGGGTTACCGAGCACAGATACGCAGTATTTT.

In nucleotides, the CDR3 is TGTGCCGGGGGCCGGGGCGCTGGCACAGATACGCAGTATTTT. Translating gives CAGGRGAGTDTQYF. V gene TRBV7-8 combines with J gene TRBJ2-3; D possibly corresponds to TRBD1 (6 bases). Deletions cut 11 bases from V and 1 base from J, with 16 bases between. The CDR3 extends over 14 amino acids. Germline V CDR1 and CDR2: SGHVS, FQNEAQ.

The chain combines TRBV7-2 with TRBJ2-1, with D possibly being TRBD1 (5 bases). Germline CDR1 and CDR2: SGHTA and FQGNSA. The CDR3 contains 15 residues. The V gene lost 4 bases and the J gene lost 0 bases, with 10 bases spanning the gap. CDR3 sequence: CASSWTLSSYNEQFF. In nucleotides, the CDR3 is TGTGCCAGCAGCTGGACACTGAGCTCCTACAATGAGCAGTTCTTC.